This T cell receptor beta chain came from a study of sequential checkpoint blockade in melanoma. Study at large: Randomization was 1:1 between first-line nivolumab→ipilimumab and ipilimumab→nivolumab.

Produced via immunoSEQ multiplex PCR; TCRdb's table is partial and in-frame only. This sample has more than 9,500 clones, with about four fifths found just once. Treatment given: randomized to nivolumab then ipilimumab (arm A) or the reverse (arm B). Trimming cost V 5 bases and J 2 bases; bases outside gene matches: 8. Germline CDR1 MNHEY, CDR2 SVGAGI. The CDR3 sequence is 15 residues long. The clonotype originates from a human donor with melanoma. The chain joins TRBV6-5 to TRBJ2-7; 8 nucleotides align to TRBD2. The input for sequencing was CD8+ T cells sorted from blood (inferred from file names), taken from a patient given nivolumab and ipilimumab in sequence. CDR3 region: CASSVLAGAAYEQYF. Here the CDR3 DNA reads TGTGCCAGCAGTGTTCTAGCGGGTGCCGCCTACGAGCAGTACTTC.